This T cell receptor beta chain was recorded in a study of T cells in localized non-small cell lung cancer (dated by TCRdb to between 2020 and 2021). Regarding the complete study: Comparing tumors with uninvolved tumor-adjacent lungs, the study looked at the T cell repertoires of hundreds of patients with early-stage NSCLC. All 220 or so NSCLC patients in the cohort were treatment-naive and had localized lung tumors that were resected. Of the NSCLC patients, 129 were male and around 97 were female, and the mean age was around 66 years. What the authors observed across the whole study: Uninvolved tumor-adjacent lung showed the highest T cell clonality, higher than tumor, which suggests more focused antigenic responses in the uninvolved tumor-adjacent lung. Longer overall survival was associated with higher T cell density in blood, whereas shorter survival was associated with higher clonality in adjacent lung. Of the top 100 tumor clones, a median of roughly 57 were detected in paired uninvolved adjacent lung; under 35 were also among that lung's top 100. Multi-region tumor sequencing was not performed, so intratumor heterogeneity could not be excluded. Because the study design was exploratory, TCR variables were selected using unadjusted p-values without false-discovery rate correction.

At diagnosis, tumor, uninvolved tumor-adjacent lung and peripheral blood were collected and then preserved as a mix of FFPE and fresh-frozen material. For TCR repertoire profiling, blood samples were analyzed in the form of peripheral blood mononuclear cells. The immunoSEQ Assay was used to sequence TCR beta CDR3 regions from DNA. The published analysis was carried out like this. T cell density was computed as TCR beta template counts normalized to usable DNA estimated by amplifying housekeeping genes. Using the preseqR package, richness was estimated by extrapolating to 120,000 templates for tissue samples and 400,000 templates for PBMC samples. Clonality was taken to be one minus Pielou's evenness. Tissue-enriched TCRs were identified through differential abundance testing performed on productive amino-acid clonotypes, with a minimum total count of 5 and an alpha of 0.1. The Jaccard Index and the Morisita Overlap Index were used to measure repertoire overlap between compartments. GLIPH grouped TCR beta CDR3s together with public tetramer-defined viral CDR3s, and a viral motif had to include at least three viral sequences and show V-gene enrichment. TCRdb mirrors the immuneACCESS table, restricted to in-frame sequences. Some clones are absent from its copies; in checked studies, under half trace to an unresolved V gene, and the reason for the others is unknown. V and J calls and clone size come straight from that table; D and trimming were deduced from the DNA. This sample comprises tens of thousands of clones, approximately 90% of them detected only once. Together, the top ten hold approximately 10% of the sample.

Reading the germline V gene (reference sequence) gives CDR1 MNHNY and CDR2 SVGAGI. The CDR3 covers 13 residues, taking in both the cysteine and the phenylalanine. The entry retains the CDR3 DNA only, 39 bases that are in frame from base 1. The V and J ends are trimmed by 4 bases and 5 bases, leaving 11 bases between them. Comments on this clone: What antigen it recognizes has not been identified. No much larger clonotype is one base removed from it; base qualities were not supplied.

The chain employs TRBV6-6 and TRBJ2-5; the D gene cannot be named for sure. The material was peripheral blood mononuclear cells, obtained before any cancer treatment. This receptor was obtained from a female donor over 55 with stage II lung adenocarcinoma. The base sequence is TGTGCCAGCAGTTCCCCGGGTACCGAGACCCAGTACTTC. Translated, this gives CASSSPGTETQYF.